The clone carrying this TCR beta chain was counted between two and nine times. The CDR3 is made up of 15 amino acids. Germline lookup yields CDR1 SNHLY and CDR2 FYNNEI. V dropped 6 bases and J dropped 1 base, with 14 bases sitting between them. This specimen comes from a study of blood T cell repertoires in COVID-19. Study context: Sites across the United States, Italy and Spain contributed samples from acute and convalescent COVID-19. T cells, B-cell-depleted T cells, or PBMCs provided the cDNA or gDNA that served as material.

Methods used by the authors: Reference gene primer amplification yielded estimated nucleated cell counts. Data came from immunoSEQ multiplex PCR; TCRdb stores just in-frame clones and leaves some out. V, J and clone size derive from that table, while D and trimming were established from the DNA sequence. The sample includes over 200,000 clones, over 80% of them seen just once. The V and J genes are TRBV2 and TRBJ2-3; perhaps TRBD1 as D (6 bases). Sequences were obtained from peripheral blood. The sequence came from a human donor in a cohort sampled during active COVID-19. The CDR3 DNA reads as TGTGCCAGCAGGCAACAGGGATATCGCACAGATACGCAGTATTTT. Amino acid sequence: CASRQQGYRTDTQYF. Together with reference TRBV2 and TRBJ2-3, the CDR3 gives the full variable domain: EPEVTQTPSHQVTQMGQEVILRCVPISNHLYFYWYRQILGQKVEFLVSFYNNEISEKSEIFDDQFSVERPDGSNFTLKIRSTKLEDSAMYFCASRQQGYRTDTQYFGPGTRLTVL.